These T cell receptor beta chains were read from a single sample in a study of control samples from healthy donors and cancer patients. Repertoires were generated with immunoSEQ multiplex PCR, while TCRdb's copy carries only in-frame clones and drops some. The repertoire includes 180,000 or so clones, 90% to 95% of them detected once, and roughly 4% sits in the top ten. Sequencing input: blood. The receptors stem from a woman aged 60-75 years in good health. CDR3s include the opening cysteine and the closing phenylalanine or tryptophan. The order of the fields is CDR3 DNA, CDR3 protein, clone size, V gene, J gene, D gene. The D gene is left open where the match is weak. Clone size is given for some rows only: seen once, a few or many times, or a class if the clone is expanded.

CDR3 DNA: TGTGCCAGCTCACCCGGGACAGATAATTCACCCCTCCACTTT
CDR3 protein: CASSPGTDNSPLHF
clone size: -
V gene: TRBV18
J gene: TRBJ1-6
D gene: TRBD1

CDR3 DNA: TGTGCCAGCAGCCCTTTGTCGGCGGGGGGGAGATACGAGCAGTACTTC
CDR3 protein: CASSPLSAGGRYEQYF
clone size: -
V gene: TRBV5-6
J gene: TRBJ2-7
D gene: TRBD2

CDR3 DNA: TGTGCCAGCAGCCTGAGACACCACGAGCAGTACTTC
CDR3 protein: CASSLRHHEQYF
clone size: few
V gene: TRBV14
J gene: TRBJ2-7
D gene: -

CDR3 DNA: TGCAGCGTTGAAAAGGACATACTCCCCAATGAGCAGTTCTTC
CDR3 protein: CSVEKDILPNEQFF
clone size: -
V gene: TRBV29-1
J gene: TRBJ2-1
D gene: -

CDR3 DNA: TGTGCCAGCAGCTTCCCGGGACTAGCGGGGGGGCTTTCCTACAATGAGCAGTTCTTC
CDR3 protein: CASSFPGLAGGLSYNEQFF
clone size: -
V gene: TRBV7-2
J gene: TRBJ2-1
D gene: TRBD2

CDR3 DNA: TGTGCCAGCAGCTTTGGGACGCCCAGCACAGATACGCAGTATTTT
CDR3 protein: CASSFGTPSTDTQYF
clone size: -
V gene: TRBV11-2
J gene: TRBJ2-3
D gene: -

CDR3 DNA: TGTGCCAGCAGCCCACGAGGGGCGGGAGAGACAGATACGCAGTATTTT
CDR3 protein: CASSPRGAGETDTQYF
clone size: -
V gene: TRBV9
J gene: TRBJ2-3
D gene: TRBD2

CDR3 DNA: TGTGCCAGCTCACCGGGACTAAAAGAGACCCAGTACTTC
CDR3 protein: CASSPGLKETQYF
clone size: -
V gene: TRBV18
J gene: TRBJ2-5
D gene: TRBD2

CDR3 DNA: TGTGCCAGCAGCTCCCATTTTAACTATGGCTACACCTTC
CDR3 protein: CASSSHFNYGYTF
clone size: -
V gene: TRBV7-9
J gene: TRBJ1-2
D gene: -

CDR3 DNA: TGTGCCACCAGCAGAGGGACGGTGAACACTGAAGCTTTCTTT
CDR3 protein: CATSRGTVNTEAFF
clone size: -
V gene: TRBV15
J gene: TRBJ1-1
D gene: -

CDR3 DNA: TGTGCCAGCTCACCACAGGGGACAGCTTCCTATCAGCCCCAGCATTTT
CDR3 protein: CASSPQGTASYQPQHF
clone size: -
V gene: TRBV18
J gene: TRBJ1-5
D gene: TRBD1

CDR3 DNA: TGTGCCAGTAGTATGTACATGACAGGCATGAACACTGAAGCTTTCTTT
CDR3 protein: CASSMYMTGMNTEAFF
clone size: -
V gene: TRBV19
J gene: TRBJ1-1
D gene: -

CDR3 DNA: TGCGCCAGCAGCTTGAGTAGCGGGGGTTACACCGGGGAGCTGTTTTTT
CDR3 protein: CASSLSSGGYTGELFF
clone size: -
V gene: TRBV5-1
J gene: TRBJ2-2
D gene: TRBD2

CDR3 DNA: TGTGCCAGCAGTTTTTTCGGGGGGGGCGGAGAGACCCAGTACTTC
CDR3 protein: CASSFFGGGGETQYF
clone size: -
V gene: TRBV28
J gene: TRBJ2-5
D gene: TRBD2

CDR3 DNA: TGCGCCAGCCAGGCCGGGGGCGATGGCTACACCTTC
CDR3 protein: CASQAGGDGYTF
clone size: -
V gene: TRBV5-1
J gene: TRBJ1-2
D gene: -

CDR3 DNA: TGTGCCAGCAGCTTAGAGACTAGCGGGGGGGCGGAGACCCAGTACTTC
CDR3 protein: CASSLETSGGAETQYF
clone size: -
V gene: TRBV7-6
J gene: TRBJ2-5
D gene: TRBD2

CDR3 DNA: TGTGCCAGCAGCGCCCGAGGACATGAGCAGTTCTTC
CDR3 protein: CASSARGHEQFF
clone size: -
V gene: TRBV3-1/TRBV3-2
J gene: TRBJ2-1
D gene: -

CDR3 DNA: TGTGCCAGCAGCCAAGACCGGTGGGCAGCCCCAGGGGAGACCCAGTACTTC
CDR3 protein: CASSQDRWAAPGETQYF
clone size: -
V gene: TRBV3-1/TRBV3-2
J gene: TRBJ2-5
D gene: -

CDR3 DNA: TGTGCCAGCAGCAAGAGGACAGGTTCCTACAATGAGCAGTTCTTC
CDR3 protein: CASSKRTGSYNEQFF
clone size: -
V gene: TRBV11-3
J gene: TRBJ2-1
D gene: TRBD1

CDR3 DNA: TGTGCCAGCAGTGAAAACAGCAATCAGCCCCAGCATTTT
CDR3 protein: CASSENSNQPQHF
clone size: -
V gene: TRBV2
J gene: TRBJ1-5
D gene: -

CDR3 DNA: TGTGCCAGCAGCACCACAGATACGCAGTATTTT
CDR3 protein: CASSTTDTQYF
clone size: -
V gene: TRBV7-9
J gene: TRBJ2-3
D gene: -

CDR3 DNA: TGTGCCAGCTCACCAACAGGGTCGGGTGAGCAGTTCTTC
CDR3 protein: CASSPTGSGEQFF
clone size: -
V gene: TRBV18
J gene: TRBJ2-1
D gene: -

CDR3 DNA: TGTGCCAGCAGCTTAGGGGCAGGGCAACGTCAGCCCCAGCATTTT
CDR3 protein: CASSLGAGQRQPQHF
clone size: -
V gene: TRBV7-2
J gene: TRBJ1-5
D gene: -

CDR3 DNA: TGTGCCAGTAGTATTCAAGCAGGGACTCCTGGAGCTTTCTTT
CDR3 protein: CASSIQAGTPGAFF
clone size: -
V gene: TRBV19
J gene: TRBJ1-1
D gene: -

CDR3 DNA: TGTGCCAGCAGGCCACCGGGACAGGGGAATTGGGCTTTCTTT
CDR3 protein: CASRPPGQGNWAFF
clone size: -
V gene: TRBV5-4
J gene: TRBJ1-1
D gene: TRBD1

CDR3 DNA: TGTGCCAGCAGCTTGTTAATGGGGTCAGCCCTTATCTTT
CDR3 protein: CASSLLMGSALIF
clone size: once
V gene: TRBV7-9
J gene: TRBJ1-1
D gene: -

CDR3 DNA: TGTGCCAGCAGCTTGAGACAGGGGGGGTACACTGAAGCTTTCTTT
CDR3 protein: CASSLRQGGYTEAFF
clone size: -
V gene: TRBV5-4
J gene: TRBJ1-1
D gene: TRBD1

CDR3 DNA: TGCGCCAGCAGCCACATGAGGCCAGGGGCGAACGGGGAGCTGTTTTTT
CDR3 protein: CASSHMRPGANGELFF
clone size: -
V gene: TRBV4-1
J gene: TRBJ2-2
D gene: -

CDR3 DNA: TGTGCCACCAGTGATTTTTACAGGGTCCCGAACACTGAAGCTTTCTTT
CDR3 protein: CATSDFYRVPNTEAFF
clone size: few
V gene: TRBV24-1
J gene: TRBJ1-1
D gene: -

CDR3 DNA: TGTGCCTGGGACCGATCAGGGTTCACCGGGGAGCTGTTTTTT
CDR3 protein: CAWDRSGFTGELFF
clone size: once
V gene: TRBV30
J gene: TRBJ2-2
D gene: -

CDR3 DNA: TGTGCCAGCAGTTTTAGAAAAGCGGGACCAGAGTACAATGAGCAGTTCTTC
CDR3 protein: CASSFRKAGPEYNEQFF
clone size: -
V gene: TRBV6-2/TRBV6-3
J gene: TRBJ2-1
D gene: TRBD2

CDR3 DNA: TGTGCCAGCAGCGCATCCAGGGTCGACTCTGGAAACACCATATATTTT
CDR3 protein: CASSASRVDSGNTIYF
clone size: -
V gene: TRBV9
J gene: TRBJ1-3
D gene: -

CDR3 DNA: TGTGCCAGCAGCTTGGGCAGATCTAACTATGGCTACACCTTC
CDR3 protein: CASSLGRSNYGYTF
clone size: -
V gene: TRBV5-8
J gene: TRBJ1-2
D gene: -

CDR3 DNA: TGTGCCAGCAGCTTGGTCGCCGAGACCCAGTACTTC
CDR3 protein: CASSLVAETQYF
clone size: -
V gene: TRBV5-5
J gene: TRBJ2-5
D gene: -

CDR3 DNA: TGTGCCAGCAGGGGGGCCTCTGTGGAATCCTACGAGCAGTACTTC
CDR3 protein: CASRGASVESYEQYF
clone size: -
V gene: TRBV6-5
J gene: TRBJ2-7
D gene: -

CDR3 DNA: TGTGCCAGCAGTGAATGGTCTGGGGCCAACGTCCTGACTTTC
CDR3 protein: CASSEWSGANVLTF
clone size: once
V gene: TRBV2
J gene: TRBJ2-6
D gene: -

CDR3 DNA: TGTGCCAGCAGCCAAGGGTTCAACCGTATGGGAGAGACCCAGTACTTC
CDR3 protein: CASSQGFNRMGETQYF
clone size: -
V gene: TRBV14
J gene: TRBJ2-5
D gene: -

CDR3 DNA: TGTGCCAGCAGCGATACAGGGGGCTCCTACAATGAGCAGTTCTTC
CDR3 protein: CASSDTGGSYNEQFF
clone size: -
V gene: TRBV5-5
J gene: TRBJ2-1
D gene: TRBD1

CDR3 DNA: TGTGCCAGCAGCTTATACCCGACAGCGCATTATAGCAATCAGCCCCAGCATTTT
CDR3 protein: CASSLYPTAHYSNQPQHF
clone size: -
V gene: TRBV7-2
J gene: TRBJ1-5
D gene: -

CDR3 DNA: TGTGCCAGCAGCCCACAGGCAGGGGATAGCAATCAGCCCCAGCATTTT
CDR3 protein: CASSPQAGDSNQPQHF
clone size: -
V gene: TRBV7-9
J gene: TRBJ1-5
D gene: -

CDR3 DNA: TGTGCCAGCAGCTTTTTTGGCGCAGATACGCAGTATTTT
CDR3 protein: CASSFFGADTQYF
clone size: -
V gene: TRBV11-3
J gene: TRBJ2-3
D gene: -

CDR3 DNA: TGTGCCAGCAGCTTGGGCTTTGGCGGGCACACTGAAGCTTTCTTT
CDR3 protein: CASSLGFGGHTEAFF
clone size: once
V gene: TRBV7-9
J gene: TRBJ1-1
D gene: -

CDR3 DNA: TGTGCCAGCAGCCAAACCGGGACTAGCACAGATACGCAGTATTTT
CDR3 protein: CASSQTGTSTDTQYF
clone size: -
V gene: TRBV4-2
J gene: TRBJ2-3
D gene: -

CDR3 DNA: TGTGCCAGCAGTCGGGACAGGGCCTATGGCTACACCTTC
CDR3 protein: CASSRDRAYGYTF
clone size: once
V gene: TRBV12-3/TRBV12-4
J gene: TRBJ1-2
D gene: TRBD1

CDR3 DNA: TGTGCCAGCAGCCCCCGGAGAGCGGGTACAAATGAGCAGTTCTTC
CDR3 protein: CASSPRRAGTNEQFF
clone size: -
V gene: TRBV7-9
J gene: TRBJ2-1
D gene: -

CDR3 DNA: TGTGCCAGCAGCTTCTACAGGGGGTCGGGTAATTCACCCCTCCACTTT
CDR3 protein: CASSFYRGSGNSPLHF
clone size: -
V gene: TRBV7-9
J gene: TRBJ1-6
D gene: TRBD1

CDR3 DNA: TGTGCCAGTGGACAGGGAACTCCACCTACCTACGAGCAGTACTTC
CDR3 protein: CASGQGTPPTYEQYF
clone size: -
V gene: TRBV5-5
J gene: TRBJ2-7
D gene: TRBD1

CDR3 DNA: TGTGCCAGCAGCTTAGTGGGGACAGGGGGCCTGGAGACCCAGTACTTC
CDR3 protein: CASSLVGTGGLETQYF
clone size: -
V gene: TRBV7-8
J gene: TRBJ2-5
D gene: TRBD1